This TCR beta chain appears in the sequencing data of a study of neurological immune-mediated disorders. Study-wide results and limits: The phylogenetic placement of 18 of 34 multiple sclerosis patients' repertoires in one related-CDR3 cluster constitutes a possible signature.

The cDNA was generated by 5'RACE with 10-nucleotide random UMIs. Via MiXCR, TCRdb re-called the 5' RACE reads, giving one row per CDR3 protein. The table lists 30,000 to 40,000 distinct CDR3 sequences, about 3.8% of them singletons. As concerns this clonotype: Its antigen is undetermined.

Deletions cut 3 bases from V and 2 bases from J, with 16 bases between. This CDR3 region has 15 residues. Germline lookup yields CDR1 DFQATT and CDR2 SNEGSKA (reference sequence). The sequence was collected from a man between 25 and 39 years old with multiple sclerosis. The sequenced sample was PBMCs. The rearrangement joins TRBV20-1 to TRBJ2-5; D perhaps matches TRBD2 (5 bases). The CDR3 here is CSASGEPGSQETQYF. The CDR3 bases are TGCAGTGCTAGTGGCGAACCGGGGTCACAAGAGACCCAGTACTTC.